The source of this T cell receptor beta chain is a study of CD8 T cells in Susac syndrome. Random hexamers were used to reverse transcribe the RNA input (about 0.5 to 1 ug). Multiplex immunoSEQ PCR targeted 54 Vbeta and 13 Jbeta TCR beta segments. TCRdb re-called the immunoSEQ multiplex PCR reads through MiXCR, storing one row per CDR3 protein. The sample carries some 100,000 distinct CDR3 sequences, 85% to 95% recorded once. Sequencing of TCR beta was performed on blood CD8+ and CD4+ T cells. Findings and caveats of the study: Regarding the TCR sequencing and HLA analysis, the study admitted that a relatively small number of individuals were involved.

Per germline, CDR1 MRHNA and CDR2 SNTAGT. Trimming shortened V by 0 bases and J by 5 bases, and 9 bases separated the two germline ends. The CDR3 runs to 14 residues. About this clonotype itself: Its target is unknown.

The gene calls are TRBV6-4 and TRBJ2-3; TRBD2 is a possible D gene (5 bases). This TCR was recovered from a human donor in good health. Sequencing input: CD8+ T cells from PBMCs. CDR3 DNA sequence: TGTGCCAGCAGTGACTCCCCCCGGGAAGATACGCAGTATTTT. It yields the protein CASSDSPREDTQYF.